Shown below are 28 T cell receptor beta chains from a single sample sequenced in a study of T cell responses to AZD1222 COVID-19 vaccine. Using immunoSEQ multiplex PCR, the repertoire was profiled, and TCRdb retains in-frame clones only, with some absent. The table lists around 100,000 clones, roughly 91% of them singletons. The sequences come from peripheral blood, collected on day 0 of AZD1222 vaccination. These receptors came from an adult in good health.

In DNA, the CDR3 is TGCGCCAGCAGCGCGACAGTCAACTATGGCTACACCTTC. Translated: CASSATVNYGYTF. The chain recombines TRBV5-1 with TRBJ1-2; D is perhaps TRBD1 (5 bases). CDR1 and CDR2 (germline): SGHRS, YFSETQ. This CDR3 contains 13 residues. The V end lost 4 bases, the J end lost 2 bases, and 9 bases lay between the germline ends.

Comment on this clone: The limits of the CDR3 on the DNA are not certain, so only TCRdb's listed CDR3 is given. The rearrangement uses TRBV27 and TRBJ2-2; the D call TRBD1 from the table was never checked on the DNA. A total of 15 residues make up the CDR3, ends included. Germline CDR1 reads MNHEY; CDR2 reads SMNVEV (reference sequence). CDR3 sequence reads: CASSSFGPGTGELFF.

This clone was counted once. The chain employs TRBV5-6 and TRBJ2-7; D might be TRBD1 (6 bases). With 2 bases removed from V and 1 base from J, the gap between germline ends came to 7 bases. Germline assignment: CDR1 SGHDT and CDR2 YYEEEE. The CDR3 totals 13 residues. DNA of the CDR3: TGTGCCAGCAGCTTCGGACAGTCCTACGAGCAGTACTTC. This translates into CASSFGQSYEQYF.

The genes are TRBV10-3 and TRBJ1-2, with 7 bases that match TRBD1. Trimming cost V 10 bases and J 2 bases; bases outside gene matches: 4. CDR1 is ENHRY and CDR2 is SYGVKD in the germline V gene. The CDR3 runs 12 residues. CDR3 sequence reads: CATGGSNYGYTF. CDR3 sequence (DNA): TGTGCCACAGGGGGAAGCAACTATGGCTACACCTTC.

The chain joins TRBV29-1 to TRBJ2-1; the D gene is possibly TRBD2 (5 bases). Germline assignment: CDR1 SQVTM and CDR2 ANQGSEA. The length of the CDR3 is 11 residues. V was trimmed by 4 bases and J by 7 bases, leaving 8 bases between them. CDR3 in DNA: TGCAGCGTTGTGAGGGAAAATGAGCAGTTCTTC. It translates to CSVVRENEQFF.

This chain joins TRBV6-5 and TRBJ1-4; D is unclear. The V and J ends lost 5 bases and 10 bases respectively, with 14 bases between them. The CDR3 has 13 amino acids. Germline-derived CDR1 and CDR2 are MNHEY and SVGAGI. The CDR3, as DNA: TGTGCCAGCAGTCCGCTGGGTCTCGGAAAACTGTTTTTT. This translates into CASSPLGLGKLFF.

The rearrangement joins TRBV27 to TRBJ2-7; 8 bases align to TRBD2. Germline values: CDR1 MNHEY, CDR2 SMNVEV (reference sequence). The CDR3 consists of 14 residues. The junction had 8 bases not matched to a gene; V was cut back by 5 bases and J by 5 bases. CDR3 sequence: CASSLAGGPDEQYF. The CDR3 DNA sequence: TGTGCCAGCAGTCTAGCGGGTGGTCCGGACGAGCAGTACTTC.

The gene calls are TRBV28 and TRBJ2-4; D remains unclear. Trimming removed 2 bases from V and 0 bases from J, with 8 bases in between. Germline values: CDR1 MDHEN, CDR2 SYDVKM. The CDR3 spans 15 residues. The CDR3 loop reads CASSLTALAKNIQYF. CDR3 DNA: TGTGCCAGCAGTTTAACAGCACTAGCCAAAAACATTCAGTACTTC.

The CDR3: CASSRAATYNEQFF. The DNA for the CDR3 is TGTGCCAGCAGCCGAGCGGCAACTTACAATGAGCAGTTCTTC. The chain recombines TRBV3-1 (or the pseudogene TRBV3-2) with TRBJ2-1, with D maybe TRBD2 (5 bases). Per germline, CDR1 LGHDT and CDR2 YNNKEL (reference sequence). Deletions cut 4 bases from V and 4 bases from J, with 11 bases between. The CDR3 has 14 amino acids.

The chain carries TRBV24-1 and TRBJ2-7, with D unresolved. Germline V gene sequence: CDR1 KGHDR, CDR2 SFDVKD. V was clipped by 4 bases and J by 2 bases, with 5 bases between them. The length of the CDR3 is 12 residues. CDR3 residues: CATSDATYEQYF. The CDR3 nucleotides read TGTGCCACCAGTGACGCTACCTACGAGCAGTACTTC.

The chain carries TRBV7-9 and TRBJ2-2; 8 nucleotides agree with TRBD1. This CDR3 spans 14 amino acids. With V trimmed by 5 bases and J by 6 bases, 5 bases remained unmatched. Germline CDR1 and CDR2: SEHNR and FQNEAQ (reference sequence). The CDR3 bases are TGTGCCAGCAGCCGGACAGGGTTCGCCGGGGAGCTGTTTTTT. It codes for CASSRTGFAGELFF.

The rearrangement links TRBV4-2 to TRBJ2-7; 9 positions match TRBD1. The CDR3 consists of 15 residues. Germline loops: CDR1 LGHNA, CDR2 YNFKEQ. Trimming took 0 bases from V and 8 from J; bases not matched to a gene: 8. The CDR3 region is CASSQEGRDRGKQYF. The DNA for the CDR3 is TGTGCCAGCAGCCAAGAGGGGAGAGACAGGGGGAAGCAGTACTTC.

This clone appeared a single time. The CDR3 sequence is CASSLLLAGEEQFF. The CDR3 nucleotides read TGCGCCAGCAGCTTGTTGCTAGCGGGAGAGGAGCAGTTCTTC. The genes are TRBV5-1 and TRBJ2-1; TRBD2 agrees at 10 bases. The CDR3 length is 14 residues. Germline CDR1 and CDR2: SGHRS and YFSETQ. V lost 1 base to trimming and J lost 10 bases; unmatched junction nucleotides: 5.

The CDR3: CASSLVGGTGKGYTF. The CDR3 DNA follows: TGCGCCAGCAGCTTGGTGGGGGGCACGGGCAAGGGCTACACCTTC. This sequence joins TRBV5-1 and TRBJ1-2, with D maybe TRBD1 (6 bases). This CDR3 is built from 15 residues. V was trimmed by 0 bases and J by 8 bases, leaving 17 bases between them. Germline CDR1 SGHRS, CDR2 YFSETQ. Supplemented by reference TRBV5-1 and TRBJ1-2, the full variable domain reads KAGVTQTPRYLIKTRGQQVTLSCSPISGHRSVSWYQQTPGQGLQFLFEYFSETQRNKGNFPGRFSGRQFSNSRSEMNVSTLELGDSALYLCASSLVGGTGKGYTFGSGTRLTVV.

The CDR3, as DNA: TGTGCCACCACACAGGGGTTCGATTCACCCCTCCACTTT. Its translation: CATTQGFDSPLHF. The chain carries TRBV28 and TRBJ1-6; 7 bases map to TRBD1. CDR1 is MDHEN and CDR2 is SYDVKM in the germline V gene. CDR3 length equals 13 residues. J was trimmed by 8 bases and V by 10 bases; bases with no gene match: 8.

This sequence joins TRBV5-1 and TRBJ1-1; D perhaps matches TRBD1 (6 bases). Germline V lookup: CDR1 SGHRS, CDR2 YFSETQ. The CDR3 covers 14 residues. The V gene lost 0 bases and the J gene lost 1 base, with 7 bases spanning the gap. In DNA form, the CDR3 reads TGCGCCAGCAGCTTGGGACAGGCGAACACTGAAGCTTTCTTT. Its protein is CASSLGQANTEAFF.

V and J are TRBV9 and TRBJ1-1, with 7 bases aligning to TRBD1. Per the germline V gene, CDR1 is SGDLS and CDR2 is YYNGEE. This CDR3 comprises 13 residues. V gave up 5 bases and J gave up 11 bases; unmatched junction bases: 12. This chain's CDR3 is CASSESLQGRAFF. CDR3 DNA: TGTGCCAGCAGTGAAAGTCTACAGGGGAGGGCTTTCTTT.

J is TRBJ2-5 and V is TRBV28; tentative D call: TRBD1 (5 bases). The CDR3 has 12 residues. The germline V gene has CDR1 MDHEN and CDR2 SYDVKM. V gave up 8 bases and J gave up 5 bases, with 12 bases separating them. The CDR3 reads CASEAGQETQYF. CDR3 sequence (DNA): TGTGCCAGCGAAGCAGGGCAGGAGACCCAGTACTTC.

CDR3 in DNA: TGCGCCAGCAGCTTGGGGGAGCTGGCAGATACGCAGTATTTT. It is translated as CASSLGELADTQYF. The V call is TRBV5-1, the J call TRBJ2-3; tentative D call: TRBD2 (5 bases). Germline CDR1 is SGHRS and CDR2 is YFSETQ. Trimming removed 0 bases at V and 4 bases at J, with 9 bases between. The CDR3 runs to 14 residues.

The gene calls are TRBV25-1 and TRBJ1-2; no reliable D call. This CDR3 spans 14 amino acids. Germline V lookup: CDR1 MGHDK, CDR2 SYGVNS. Trimming stripped 3 bases from V and 0 bases from J, with 8 bases between. The CDR3 protein is CASSDPLANYGYTF. The CDR3 DNA sequence: TGTGCCAGCAGTGACCCGTTAGCTAACTATGGCTACACCTTC.

This chain uses TRBV11-3 with TRBJ2-7; 12 bases fit TRBD2. The CDR3 has 14 amino acids. The V and J ends lost 4 bases and 6 bases, in that order; junction bases with no gene match: 4. Germline CDR1 SGHNT, CDR2 YENEEA. CDR3 amino acids: CASSSTSGSREQYF. Here the CDR3 DNA reads TGTGCCAGCAGCTCGACTAGCGGGAGTCGCGAGCAGTACTTC.

This sequence joins TRBV7-9 and TRBJ1-5; D unclear. With 1 base removed from V and 3 bases from J, the gap between germline ends came to 7 bases. Germline CDR1 SEHNR, CDR2 FQNEAQ (reference sequence). The CDR3 totals 14 residues. The CDR3 protein is CASSLGRINQPQHF. The CDR3 DNA follows: TGTGCCAGCAGCTTAGGGCGGATCAATCAGCCCCAGCATTTT.

V is TRBV28 and J is TRBJ2-3; D remains unclear. There are 18 residues in the CDR3. Germline CDR1 is MDHEN and CDR2 is SYDVKM. V was clipped by 2 bases and J by 3 bases, with 21 bases between them. The CDR3 loop reads CASSLVTIYVAATDTQYF. The CDR3 coding sequence is TGTGCCAGCAGTTTAGTTACGATTTACGTTGCGGCTACAGATACGCAGTATTTT. Based on the CDR3 plus reference TRBV28 and TRBJ2-3, the full variable domain is DVKVTQSSRYLVKRTGEKVFLECVQDMDHENMFWYRQDPGLGLRLIYFSYDVKMKEKGDIPEGYSVSREKKERFSLILESASTNQTSMYLCASSLVTIYVAATDTQYFGPGTRLTVL.

CDR3 in DNA: TGTGCCTGGAGTATAGGACTTACGAACACTGAAGCTTTCTTT. Protein sequence: CAWSIGLTNTEAFF. The chain recombines TRBV30 with TRBJ1-1, with D hard to call. Deletions cut 2 bases from V and 1 base from J, with 11 bases between. The germline V gene has CDR1 GTSNPN and CDR2 SVGIG (reference sequence). The CDR3 loop spans 14 amino acids.

This clone was detected a few times. V gene TRBV19 combines with J gene TRBJ2-7, with TRBD2 matching 9 bases. Germline lookup yields CDR1 LNHDA and CDR2 SQIVND (reference sequence). Trimming cost V 9 bases and J 2 bases; bases outside gene matches: 8. The length of the CDR3 is 14 residues. The CDR3 here is CASKAGGSAYEQYF. Here the CDR3 DNA reads TGTGCCAGCAAAGCGGGAGGATCGGCCTACGAGCAGTACTTC.

The V gene is TRBV28, the J gene TRBJ2-3; D possibly matches TRBD1 or TRBD2 (6 bases each). Looked up from germline, CDR1 is MDHEN and CDR2 is SYDVKM. The CDR3 is 16 amino acids. V was trimmed by 6 bases and J by 2 bases, leaving 18 bases between them. The CDR3: CASSSVWGANTDTQYF. In DNA form, the CDR3 reads TGTGCCAGCAGCTCGGTCTGGGGGGCCAACACAGATACGCAGTATTTT.

This rearrangement joins TRBV6-2 or TRBV6-3 to TRBJ2-1; D not resolved. Germline assignment: CDR1 MNHEY and CDR2 SVGEGT. There are 13 residues in the CDR3. Trimming took off 5 bases at V and 4 bases at J, with 9 bases between the two ends. CDR3 coding DNA: TGTGCCAGCAGTAGAGACCCGTACAATGAGCAGTTCTTC. It translates to CASSRDPYNEQFF.

The V call is TRBV7-8, the J call TRBJ2-7, with 11 nucleotides matching TRBD1. With V trimmed by 3 bases and J by 2 bases, 3 bases remained unmatched. Germline loops: CDR1 SGHVS, CDR2 FQNEAQ. The CDR3 has 15 amino acids. The CDR3 sequence: CASSFGTGGAYEQYF. The CDR3 DNA follows: TGTGCCAGCAGCTTTGGGACAGGGGGAGCCTACGAGCAGTACTTC.